These 8 T cell receptor beta chains originate from one sample sequenced in a study of CD8+ T cells in alopecia areata. The authors extracted RNA and reverse transcribed it into cDNA as the sequencing template. The method was immunoSEQ multiplex PCR; TCRdb's version includes in-frame clones alone and lacks a portion of them. The data hold roughly 120,000 clones, with about 61% observed a single time. The sample was CD4+ T cells sorted from blood. The source is a human donor in good health.

The chain uses TRBV6-5 and TRBJ1-6; weak D call: TRBD1 (5 bases). Germline V lookup: CDR1 MNHEY, CDR2 SVGAGI. The CDR3 runs to 13 residues. With 6 bases removed from V and 7 bases from J, the gap between germline ends came to 10 bases. This chain's CDR3 is CASRLQGNSPLHF. The CDR3 DNA follows: TGTGCCAGCAGACTCCAGGGAAATTCACCCCTCCACTTT.

This chain uses TRBV30 with TRBJ1-1; 10 bases match TRBD1. CDR3 length: 14 amino acids. The J segment lost 5 bases and the V segment lost 2 bases, leaving 5 bases of the junction unmatched. CDR1 is GTSNPN and CDR2 is SVGIG in the germline V gene (reference sequence). The CDR3 loop reads CAWSFGTGVTEAFF. CDR3 in DNA: TGTGCCTGGAGTTTTGGGACAGGGGTTACTGAAGCTTTCTTT.

This CDR3 reads CASADRGTLYEQYF. CDR3 bases: TGTGCCAGCGCCGACAGGGGTACACTCTACGAGCAGTACTTC. V usage is TRBV2 and J usage is TRBJ2-7, with 8 bases identical to TRBD1. The CDR3 covers 14 residues. J was trimmed by 3 bases and V by 8 bases; bases with no gene match: 9. The V gene's germline CDR1 is SNHLY and CDR2 FYNNEI.

This clone appeared once. The V call is TRBV15, the J call TRBJ2-2; perhaps TRBD2 as D (6 bases). The CDR3 extends over 14 amino acids. Germline CDR1 and CDR2: LNHNV and YYDKDF (reference sequence). V was pared by 3 bases and J by 6 bases, with 11 bases between. The DNA for the CDR3 is TGTGCCACCAGCAGCGGGCGGGGATCCGGGGAGCTGTTTTTT. As protein: CATSSGRGSGELFF. Supplemented by reference TRBV15 and TRBJ2-2, the full variable domain reads DAMVIQNPRYQVTQFGKPVTLSCSQTLNHNVMYWYQQKSSQAPKLLFHYYDKDFNNEADTPDNFQSRRPNTSFCFLDIRSPGLGDTAMYLCATSSGRGSGELFFGEGSRLTVL.

The chain uses TRBV5-4 and TRBJ1-2, with D unresolved. The germline V gene encodes CDR1 SGHNT and CDR2 YYREEE (reference sequence). V was pared by 0 bases and J by 4 bases, with 13 bases between. The CDR3 sequence is 15 residues long. The CDR3: CASSLGEGQVYGYTF. The DNA of the CDR3 is TGTGCCAGCAGCTTGGGGGAGGGTCAGGTCTATGGCTACACCTTC.

The rearrangement joins TRBV2 to TRBJ2-3; D perhaps matches TRBD2 (6 bases). The V and J ends lost 5 bases and 4 bases respectively, with 10 bases between them. This CDR3 contains 13 residues. In germline, CDR1 is SNHLY, CDR2 FYNNEI. The CDR3 DNA sequence: TGTGCCAGCAGTAGACTAGAGGCAGATACGCAGTATTTT. Its translation: CASSRLEADTQYF.

This clone has a handful of counts. J is TRBJ1-5 and V is TRBV29-1; 7 positions agree with TRBD1. Germline V gene lookup returns CDR1 SQVTM and CDR2 ANQGSEA. This CDR3 comprises 13 residues. V was pared by 4 bases and J by 3 bases, with 3 bases of the junction left unmatched. The CDR3 region has the DNA TGCAGCGTTGGCCAGGGGGACAATCAGCCCCAGCATTTT. Its protein product is CSVGQGDNQPQHF.

This clone appeared a few times. CDR3 sequence: CASSYSPGLVNEQFF. CDR3 bases: TGTGCCAGCAGTTACTCGCCCGGACTAGTCAATGAGCAGTTCTTC. The chain joins TRBV6-5 to TRBJ2-1; 7 bases are a match to TRBD2. Germline V lookup: CDR1 MNHEY, CDR2 SVGAGI. The CDR3 runs 15 residues. V lost 0 bases and J lost 6; bases outside the gene matches: 5.